A selection of T cell receptor beta chains follows, all from one sample in a study of Ad26.COV2.S vaccination and SARS-CoV-2 variants. The assay was immunoSEQ multiplex PCR, and TCRdb's table has in-frame clones only and misses some. The data show about 350,000 clones, 75% to 90% seen once. The sequenced sample was peripheral blood, obtained in a trial of Ad26.COV2.S vaccine versus placebo. The receptors derive from a person between 18 and 60 years old who received the Ad26.COV2.S COVID-19 vaccine or a placebo. Both conserved end residues are part of each CDR3. A D gene is named only where the DNA matches it firmly. The size entry is marked missing in some rows and otherwise reads once, few, many or a size class.

clone_size,d_call,j_call,v_call,cdr3_aa,cdr3_nt
-,-,TRBJ2-7,TRBV6-5,CASSPDRFQLYEQYF,TGTGCCAGCAGCCCCGACAGGTTTCAACTCTACGAGCAGTACTTC
-,TRBD2,TRBJ2-3,TRBV2,CASSRLARRTDTQYF,TGTGCCAGCAGCAGACTAGCCAGACGCACAGATACGCAGTATTTT
-,-,TRBJ2-1,TRBV11-1,CASSLRYNEQFF,TGTGCCAGCAGCTTAAGGTACAATGAGCAGTTCTTC
-,TRBD1,TRBJ2-7,TRBV7-3,CASSPTTPGQLTF,TGTGCCAGCAGCCCTACCACCCCGGGACAGCTTACTTTC
-,-,TRBJ2-7,TRBV7-9,CASSFGVGDEQYF,TGTGCCAGCAGCTTTGGCGTAGGGGACGAGCAGTACTTC
-,-,TRBJ1-4,TRBV18,CASSSQGNEKLFF,TGTGCCAGCTCTAGCCAGGGAAACGAAAAACTGTTTTTT
-,-,TRBJ1-2,TRBV6-1,CASSEAPSPFEGYTF,TGTGCCAGCAGTGAAGCCCCCTCCCCGTTTGAAGGCTACACCTTC
-,TRBD2,TRBJ2-3,TRBV6-2/TRBV6-3,CASSQPGLATDTQYF,TGTGCCAGCAGTCAACCGGGACTAGCGACAGATACGCAGTATTTT
-,-,TRBJ2-6,TRBV6-2/TRBV6-3,CASSYSQAGANVLTF,TGTGCCAGCAGTTACTCGCAGGCTGGGGCCAACGTCCTGACTTTC
once,-,TRBJ1-1,TRBV7-2,CASSLRPQFMGAEAFF,TGTGCCAGCAGCTTAAGGCCTCAGTTCATGGGGGCTGAAGCTTTCTTT
few,TRBD1,TRBJ1-2,TRBV4-3,CASSQSRGAGGYYGYTF,TGCGCCAGCAGCCAAAGTCGAGGGGCAGGGGGGTACTATGGCTACACCTTC
-,-,TRBJ2-3,TRBV5-1,CASSAGDITDTQYF,TGCGCCAGCAGCGCCGGGGACATCACAGATACGCAGTATTTT
-,-,TRBJ1-5,TRBV4-1,CASSRSLRLGQPQHF,TGCGCCAGCAGCCGATCGTTGCGCCTAGGTCAGCCCCAGCATTTT
-,-,TRBJ1-1,TRBV5-5,CASSPDKNTEAFF,TGTGCCAGCAGCCCAGATAAGAACACTGAAGCTTTCTTT
-,-,TRBJ1-2,TRBV4-1,CASSQEPSIGGYTF,TGCGCCAGCAGCCAAGAGCCTTCTATTGGGGGCTACACCTTC
-,-,TRBJ1-4,TRBV30,CAWSVGLSGEKLFF,TGTGCCTGGAGTGTGGGCCTATCAGGGGAAAAACTGTTTTTT
-,-,TRBJ1-2,TRBV4-3,CASSQDGGAIYGYTF,TGCGCCAGCAGCCAAGATGGGGGAGCCATCTATGGCTACACCTTC
-,TRBD1,TRBJ2-2,TRBV28,CASSVQGATNTGELFF,TGTGCCAGCAGCGTACAGGGGGCTACGAACACCGGGGAGCTGTTTTTT
-,-,TRBJ1-1,TRBV28,CASSLSHTTEAFF,TGTGCCAGCAGTTTATCCCACACCACTGAAGCTTTCTTT
-,TRBD1,TRBJ1-3,TRBV10-3,CATLTGDRGAGNTIYF,TGTGCCACCCTTACAGGGGACCGTGGAGCTGGAAACACCATATATTTT
-,-,TRBJ1-1,TRBV28,CASSFPTEAGNAGLKTEAFF,TGTGCCAGCAGTTTCCCCACGGAGGCAGGGAACGCCGGATTGAAGACTGAAGCTTTCTTT
-,-,TRBJ1-5,TRBV7-8,CASSLEAARNQPQHF,TGTGCCAGCAGCTTAGAGGCAGCCCGCAATCAGCCCCAGCATTTT
many,-,TRBJ2-2,TRBV5-6,CASSLGYTGELFF,TGTGCCAGCAGCTTGGGGTACACCGGGGAGCTGTTTTTT
-,TRBD1,TRBJ1-2,TRBV19,CASSPRGSYGYTF,TGTGCCAGCTCGCCCAGGGGGAGTTATGGCTACACCTTC
-,-,TRBJ1-1,TRBV9,CASSVAEALNTEAFF,TGTGCCAGCAGCGTAGCGGAAGCTTTGAACACTGAAGCTTTCTTT
-,-,TRBJ2-7,TRBV14,CASSRAKYEQYF,TGTGCCAGCAGCCGCGCAAAATACGAGCAGTACTTC